This passage covers 18 T cell receptor beta chains from one sample sequenced in a study of OX40 agonist ivuxolimab in advanced cancers. Sequencing was performed with immunoSEQ multiplex PCR; in TCRdb, only in-frame clones are kept and a portion is missing. The repertoire holds some 20,000 clones, with about 80% as singletons. Specimen: CD4+ or CD8+ T cells sorted from blood, collected in a trial of the OX40 agonist ivuxolimab. Receptors were obtained from an adult with an advanced solid tumor such as melanoma, head and neck, liver or kidney cancer.

This clone was observed a handful of times. The chain joins TRBV11-2 to TRBJ2-1; 15 positions match TRBD2. This CDR3 has 17 amino acids. CDR1 is SGHAT and CDR2 is FQNNGV in the germline V gene. V was pared by 4 bases and J by 6 bases, with 7 bases of the junction left unmatched. This CDR3 reads CASSSRTSGRALNEQFF. CDR3 in DNA: TGTGCCAGCAGCTCGCGGACTAGCGGGAGGGCCCTCAATGAGCAGTTCTTC.

This chain joins TRBV29-1 and TRBJ1-2, with TRBD1 identical over 9 bases. The CDR3 loop spans 11 amino acids. CDR1 and CDR2 from the germline V gene are SQVTM and ANQGSEA. The V and J ends lost 3 bases and 8 bases, in that order; junction bases with no gene match: 1. Here the CDR3 DNA reads TGCAGCGTTGAGACAGGGGGGGGCTACACCTTC. Translation: CSVETGGGYTF.

The chain links TRBV7-6 to TRBJ2-5; 7 bases fit TRBD1. Trimming cost V 3 bases and J 7 bases; bases outside gene matches: 14. Per the germline V gene, CDR1 is SGHVS and CDR2 is FNYEAQ. This CDR3 is 16 amino acids long. CDR3 sequence reads: CASSFSSDRRDGTQYF. The CDR3 region has the DNA TGTGCCAGCAGCTTCTCCTCGGACAGGCGAGACGGGACCCAGTACTTC.

The CDR3 bases are TGTGCCAGCAGTTACTCAAGCGGGAGCTCCTACAATGAGCAGTTCTTC. Residues: CASSYSSGSSYNEQFF. The chain has TRBV6-5 and TRBJ2-1; 8 nucleotides agree with TRBD2. The CDR3 runs to 16 residues. The germline CDR1 and CDR2 sequences are MNHEY and SVGAGI. V dropped 0 bases and J dropped 0; count of bases not matched to a gene: 1.

This rearrangement joins TRBV7-4 to TRBJ1-1, with D hard to call. Trimming cost V 8 bases and J 3 bases, with 13 bases left between them. Germline assignment: CDR1 SGHVT and CDR2 SQSDAQ. The CDR3 is 13 residues long. In DNA, the CDR3 is TGTGCCAGCTCGGATCTTCGGTACACTGAAGCTTTCTTT. Translating gives CASSDLRYTEAFF.

This sequence joins TRBV28 and TRBJ1-2; the D is unclear. Germline values: CDR1 MDHEN, CDR2 SYDVKM. Trimming cost V 3 bases and J 5 bases, with 13 bases left between them. The CDR3 extends over 14 amino acids. CDR3 amino acids: CASSLTSLTYGYTF. The CDR3 coding sequence is TGTGCCAGCAGTTTGACCAGCCTAACGTATGGCTACACCTTC.

V usage is TRBV23-1 and J usage is TRBJ2-5; 7 nucleotides agree with TRBD1. TRBV23-1 counts as an open reading frame of uncertain function. V gave up 6 bases and J gave up 5 bases; unmatched junction bases: 15. This CDR3 is built from 16 residues. CDR3 amino acids: CASRLDRLGFLETQYF. CDR3 sequence (DNA): TGCGCCAGCAGATTGGACAGGTTGGGGTTTTTGGAGACCCAGTACTTC.

The CDR3, as DNA: TGTGCCTGGAGTGCCTCCCGAGGAGCGGGAAGGTACGAGCAGTACTTC. Protein sequence: CAWSASRGAGRYEQYF. J is TRBJ2-7 and V is TRBV30; TRBD2 matches 7 bases. Germline V CDR1 and CDR2: GTSNPN, SVGIG (reference sequence). V was clipped by 1 base and J by 4 bases; unmatched bases: 13. This CDR3 has 16 residues.

This chain connects TRBV7-3 to TRBJ1-1; TRBD1 matches at 7 bases. The length of the CDR3 is 13 residues. Germline assignment: CDR1 SGHTA and CDR2 FQGTGA. The trim removed 5 bases at V and 2 bases at J, leaving 2 bases unmatched. The CDR3 nucleotides are TGTGCCAGCAGCCCAGGGGGTAACACTGAAGCTTTCTTT. Its translation is CASSPGGNTEAFF.

The gene calls are TRBV5-4 and TRBJ1-4; maybe TRBD1 (5 bases). The germline gives CDR1 SGHNT, CDR2 YYREEE (reference sequence). There are 14 residues in the CDR3. V lost 4 bases to trimming and J lost 8 bases, with 15 bases between them. The CDR3 reads CASSQETEGEKLFF. CDR3 nucleotide sequence: TGTGCCAGCAGCCAAGAGACAGAGGGGGAAAAACTGTTTTTT.

This clone was counted once. The chain joins TRBV10-3 to TRBJ1-2; D possibly corresponds to TRBD1 (5 bases). Trimming removed 2 bases at V and 2 bases at J, with 12 bases between. The CDR3 contains 15 residues. Germline lookup yields CDR1 ENHRY and CDR2 SYGVKD. The CDR3 nucleotides read TGTGCCATCAGTGAGCCTGTCAGGGAGAACTATGGCTACACCTTC. Its protein is CAISEPVRENYGYTF.

The chain is built from TRBV7-2 and TRBJ2-1; D not certain. This CDR3 spans 15 amino acids. V was trimmed by 1 base and J by 3 bases, leaving 10 bases between them. Germline values: CDR1 SGHTA, CDR2 FQGNSA. CDR3 amino acids: CASSLGSVRYNEQFF. CDR3 in DNA: TGTGCCAGCAGCTTAGGGTCAGTCCGCTACAATGAGCAGTTCTTC.

The chain uses TRBV29-1 and TRBJ2-1; TRBD1 agrees at 12 bases. This CDR3 comprises 14 residues. Germline V gene sequence: CDR1 SQVTM, CDR2 ANQGSEA. The ends lost 7 bases at V and 4 bases at J; junction bases unmatched: 5. For the CDR3, the DNA is TGCAGCGGGGACAGGGGGCAGGGGTACAATGAGCAGTTCTTC. It codes for CSGDRGQGYNEQFF.

The V and J genes are TRBV9 and TRBJ2-1; 12 bases line up with TRBD2. V dropped 0 bases and J dropped 7; count of bases not matched to a gene: 5. Germline assignment: CDR1 SGDLS and CDR2 YYNGEE. This CDR3 contains 16 residues. The CDR3 here is CASSVETSGSRNEQFF. The DNA for the CDR3 is TGTGCCAGCAGCGTAGAGACTAGCGGGAGTCGGAATGAGCAGTTCTTC.

This sequence joins TRBV11-2 and TRBJ2-1; weak D call: TRBD1 (6 bases). The CDR3 sequence is 16 residues long. Looked up from germline, CDR1 is SGHAT and CDR2 is FQNNGV. V was cut by 5 bases and J by 0 bases, with 14 bases left in between. The CDR3 sequence is CASSPAGTFSYNEQFF. The CDR3 DNA reads as TGTGCCAGCAGCCCCGCCGGGACATTCTCCTACAATGAGCAGTTCTTC.

The V call is TRBV2, the J call TRBJ2-7; 12 bases align to TRBD2. CDR1 SNHLY and CDR2 FYNNEI come from the germline V gene. J lost 3 bases, V lost 4 bases, and 7 bases had no gene match. The CDR3 consists of 16 residues. This chain's CDR3 is CASSVLLAGGFYEQYF. DNA for the CDR3: TGTGCCAGCAGTGTTCTACTAGCGGGAGGTTTCTACGAGCAGTACTTC. The full variable domain, completed using reference TRBV2 and TRBJ2-7, is EPEVTQTPSHQVTQMGQEVILRCVPISNHLYFYWYRQILGQKVEFLVSFYNNEISEKSEIFDDQFSVERPDGSNFTLKIRSTKLEDSAMYFCASSVLLAGGFYEQYFGPGTRLTVT.

The J gene is TRBJ2-7, the V gene TRBV5-1; maybe TRBD1 (6 bases). The ends were cut back, 7 bases at V and 5 bases at J, with 16 bases in the middle. CDR1 is SGHRS and CDR2 is YFSETQ in the germline V gene. The CDR3 is 13 amino acids. CDR3 sequence reads: CASGTGSEDEQYF. The CDR3 coding sequence is TGCGCCAGCGGTACAGGGTCCGAAGACGAGCAGTACTTC.

J is TRBJ2-6 and V is TRBV28; 7 bases map to TRBD2. There are 17 residues in the CDR3. Germline V gives CDR1 MDHEN, CDR2 SYDVKM. With 7 bases clipped from V and 1 base from J, the junction kept 10 bases outside the gene matches. The CDR3 here is CASTPRAGVSGANVLTF. CDR3 in DNA: TGTGCCAGCACCCCTCGGGCGGGAGTATCTGGGGCCAACGTCCTGACTTTC.